Sequencing of this TCR beta chain was carried out in a study of cytomegalovirus exposure and HLA in healthy donors. The PCR contained 60 Vbeta and 13 Jbeta primers. The data were produced by immunoSEQ multiplex PCR, yet TCRdb's version contains in-frame clones alone and is incomplete. This table holds fewer than 250,000 clones, approximately 80% found once. Regarding this clone: In the same sample, other DNA sequences code for this CDR3.

CDR3 length: 15 residues. CDR1 is SGDLS, CDR2 YYNGEE, per germline. The V end was cut by 0 bases, the J end by 2 bases, with 8 bases between. The source material was PBMCs. The chain combines TRBV9 with TRBJ2-2, with TRBD1 as a possible D gene (5 bases). This sequence was found in a man younger than 45 in good health and CMV-seronegative. The CDR3 coding sequence is TGTGCCAGCAGCGTAGGGCAGGGTAACACCGGGGAGCTGTTTTTT. Its protein is CASSVGQGNTGELFF.